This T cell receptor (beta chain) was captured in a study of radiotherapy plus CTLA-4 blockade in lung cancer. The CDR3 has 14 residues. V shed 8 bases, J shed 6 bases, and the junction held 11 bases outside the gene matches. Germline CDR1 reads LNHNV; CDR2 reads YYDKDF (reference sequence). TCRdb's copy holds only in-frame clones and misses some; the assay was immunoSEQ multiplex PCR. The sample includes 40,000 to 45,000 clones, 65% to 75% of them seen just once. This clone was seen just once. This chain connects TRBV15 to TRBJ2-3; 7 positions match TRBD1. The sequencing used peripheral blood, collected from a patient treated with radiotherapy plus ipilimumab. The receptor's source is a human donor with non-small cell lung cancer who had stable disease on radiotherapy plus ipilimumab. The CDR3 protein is CATRDSTLRDTQYF. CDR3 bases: TGTGCCACCCGGGACAGTACATTGCGGGATACGCAGTATTTT. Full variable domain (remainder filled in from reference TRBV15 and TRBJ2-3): DAMVIQNPRYQVTQFGKPVTLSCSQTLNHNVMYWYQQKSSQAPKLLFHYYDKDFNNEADTPDNFQSRRPNTSFCFLDIRSPGLGDTAMYLCATRDSTLRDTQYFGPGTRLTVL.